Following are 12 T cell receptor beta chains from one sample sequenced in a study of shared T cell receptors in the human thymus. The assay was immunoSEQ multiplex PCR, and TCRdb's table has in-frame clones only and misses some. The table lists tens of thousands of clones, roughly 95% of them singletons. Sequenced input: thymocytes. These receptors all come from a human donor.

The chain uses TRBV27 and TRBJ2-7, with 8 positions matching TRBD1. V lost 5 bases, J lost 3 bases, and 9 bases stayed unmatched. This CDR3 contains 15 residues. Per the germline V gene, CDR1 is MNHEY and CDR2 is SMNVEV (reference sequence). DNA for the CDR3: TGTGCCAGCAGTCCCCGACAGGGGAAGATCTACGAGCAGTACTTC. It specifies CASSPRQGKIYEQYF.

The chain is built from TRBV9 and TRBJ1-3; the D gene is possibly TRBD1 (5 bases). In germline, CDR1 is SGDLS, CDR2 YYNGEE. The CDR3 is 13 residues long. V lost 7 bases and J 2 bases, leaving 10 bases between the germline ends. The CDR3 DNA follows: TGTGCCAGCGCGACAGAAACTGGAAACACCATATATTTT. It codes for CASATETGNTIYF.

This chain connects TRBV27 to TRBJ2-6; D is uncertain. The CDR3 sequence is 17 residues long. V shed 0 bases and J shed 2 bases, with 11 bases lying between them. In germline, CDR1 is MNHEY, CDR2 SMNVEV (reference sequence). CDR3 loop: CASSLSPFPPGANVLTF. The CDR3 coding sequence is TGTGCCAGCAGTTTATCCCCTTTCCCCCCTGGGGCCAACGTCCTGACTTTC. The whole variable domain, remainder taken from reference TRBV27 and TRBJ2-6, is EAQVTQNPRYLITVTGKKLTVTCSQNMNHEYMSWYRQDPGLGLRQIYYSMNVEVTDKGDVPEGYKVSRKEKRNFPLILESPSPNQTSLYFCASSLSPFPPGANVLTFGAGSRLTVL.

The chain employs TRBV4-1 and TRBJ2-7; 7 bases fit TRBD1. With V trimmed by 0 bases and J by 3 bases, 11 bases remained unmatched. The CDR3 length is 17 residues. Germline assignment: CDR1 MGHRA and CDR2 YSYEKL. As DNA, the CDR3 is TGCGCCAGCAGCCAAGATGGTGACAGGGCAGAGGACTACGAGCAGTACTTC. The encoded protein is CASSQDGDRAEDYEQYF.

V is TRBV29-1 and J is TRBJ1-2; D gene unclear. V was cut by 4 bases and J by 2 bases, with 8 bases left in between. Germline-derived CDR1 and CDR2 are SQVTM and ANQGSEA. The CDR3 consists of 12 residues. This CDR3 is CSVVDRNYGYTF. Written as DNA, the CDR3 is TGCAGCGTTGTGGACCGCAACTATGGCTACACCTTC.

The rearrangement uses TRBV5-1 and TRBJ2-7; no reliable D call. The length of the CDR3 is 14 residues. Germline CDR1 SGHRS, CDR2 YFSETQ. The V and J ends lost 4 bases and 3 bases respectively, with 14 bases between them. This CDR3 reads CASSPEELDYEQYF. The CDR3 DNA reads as TGCGCCAGCAGCCCCGAGGAACTCGACTACGAGCAGTACTTC.

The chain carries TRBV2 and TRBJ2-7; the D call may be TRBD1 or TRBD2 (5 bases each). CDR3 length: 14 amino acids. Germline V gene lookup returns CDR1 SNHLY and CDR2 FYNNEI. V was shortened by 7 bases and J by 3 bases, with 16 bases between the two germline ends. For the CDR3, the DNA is TGTGCCAGCAATGACCGGGGCCCAAACTACGAGCAGTACTTC. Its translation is CASNDRGPNYEQYF.

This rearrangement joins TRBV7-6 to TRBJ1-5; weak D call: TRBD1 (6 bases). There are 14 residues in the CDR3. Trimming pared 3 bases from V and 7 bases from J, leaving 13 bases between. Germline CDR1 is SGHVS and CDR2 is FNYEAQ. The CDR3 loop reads CASSLAGASQPQHF. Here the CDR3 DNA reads TGTGCCAGCAGCTTGGCAGGGGCATCCCAGCCCCAGCATTTT.

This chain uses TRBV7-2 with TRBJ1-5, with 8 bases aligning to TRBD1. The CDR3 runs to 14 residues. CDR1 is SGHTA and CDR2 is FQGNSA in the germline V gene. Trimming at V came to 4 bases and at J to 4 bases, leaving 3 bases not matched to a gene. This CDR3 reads CASSSGQGNQPQHF. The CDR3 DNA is TGTGCCAGCAGCTCCGGACAGGGAAATCAGCCCCAGCATTTT. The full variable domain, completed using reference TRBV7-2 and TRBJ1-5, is GAGVSQSPSNKVTEKGKDVELRCDPISGHTALYWYRQSLGQGLEFLIYFQGNSAPDKSGLPSDRFSAERTGGSVSTLTIQRTQQEDSAVYLCASSSGQGNQPQHFGDGTRLSIL.

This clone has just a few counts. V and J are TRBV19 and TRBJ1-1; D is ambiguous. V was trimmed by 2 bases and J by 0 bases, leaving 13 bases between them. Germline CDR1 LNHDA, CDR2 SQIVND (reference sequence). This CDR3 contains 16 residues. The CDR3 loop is CASSIRSGDMNTEAFF. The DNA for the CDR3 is TGTGCCAGTAGTATACGGTCAGGAGACATGAACACTGAAGCTTTCTTT.

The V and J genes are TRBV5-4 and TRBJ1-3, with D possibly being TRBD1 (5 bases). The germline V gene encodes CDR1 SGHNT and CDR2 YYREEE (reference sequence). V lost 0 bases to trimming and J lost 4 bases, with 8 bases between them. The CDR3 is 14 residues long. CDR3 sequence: CASSLGGGGNTIYF. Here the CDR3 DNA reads TGTGCCAGCAGCTTGGGGGGCGGAGGAAACACCATATATTTT.

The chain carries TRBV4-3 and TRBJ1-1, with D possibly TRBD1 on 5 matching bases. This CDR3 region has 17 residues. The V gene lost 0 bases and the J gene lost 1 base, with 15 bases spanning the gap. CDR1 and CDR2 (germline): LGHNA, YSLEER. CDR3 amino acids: CASSQDQGKHKNTEAFF. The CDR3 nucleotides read TGCGCCAGCAGCCAAGATCAGGGAAAACACAAGAACACTGAAGCTTTCTTT.